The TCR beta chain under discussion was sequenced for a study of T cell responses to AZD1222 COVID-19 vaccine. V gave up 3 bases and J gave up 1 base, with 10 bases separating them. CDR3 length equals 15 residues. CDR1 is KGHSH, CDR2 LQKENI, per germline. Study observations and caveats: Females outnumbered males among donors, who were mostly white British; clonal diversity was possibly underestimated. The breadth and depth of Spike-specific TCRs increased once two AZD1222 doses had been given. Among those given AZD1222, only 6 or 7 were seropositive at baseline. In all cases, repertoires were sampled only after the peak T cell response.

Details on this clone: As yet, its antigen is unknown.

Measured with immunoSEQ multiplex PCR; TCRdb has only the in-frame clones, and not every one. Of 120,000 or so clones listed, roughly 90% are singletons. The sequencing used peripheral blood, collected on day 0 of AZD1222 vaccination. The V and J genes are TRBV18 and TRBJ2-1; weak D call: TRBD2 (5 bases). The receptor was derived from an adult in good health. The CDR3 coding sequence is TGTGCCAGCTCACCGGCCCGGGAATCCTACAATGAGCAGTTCTTC. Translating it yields CASSPARESYNEQFF.